Given below is one TCR beta chain in context. The CDR3 length is 14 residues. Deletions cut 0 bases from V and 4 bases from J, with 10 bases between. CDR1 is SGHRS and CDR2 is YFSETQ in the germline V gene. This sample is part of a study of blood T cell repertoires in COVID-19. On the study more broadly: The United States, Italy and Spain provided the acute and convalescent COVID-19 samples. T cells, B-cell-depleted T cells, or PBMCs provided the cDNA or gDNA that served as material.

Study processing details: By means of reference gene primer amplification, nucleated cell counts were estimated. The repertoire was sequenced with immunoSEQ multiplex PCR; TCRdb's copy has only in-frame clones and lacks some. V, J and clone size were drawn from that table, and D and trimming were deduced from the DNA. The sample has tens of thousands of clones; 90% are singletons. V and J are TRBV5-1 and TRBJ1-2, with D possibly matching TRBD1 (6 bases). This clonotype was sampled from a woman aged 40 to 49 with active COVID-19. The sequenced material came from peripheral blood. CDR3 DNA: TGCGCCAGCAGCTTGGCGGGGGGCAGCTATGGCTACACCTTC. Residues: CASSLAGGSYGYTF.